A selection of T cell receptor beta chains follows, all from one sample in a study of blood T cell repertoires in COVID-19. Produced via immunoSEQ multiplex PCR; TCRdb's table is partial and in-frame only. This table has about 240,000 clones, approximately 85% appearing once. Material: peripheral blood. The origin of the receptors is a woman aged 25-40 years with acute or convalescent COVID-19. Each CDR3 is given with its conserved first and last residue. Fields, in order: J gene, D gene, clone size, V gene, CDR3 protein, CDR3 DNA. D genes are given only for firm matches. Only some rows state a clone size, as once, few, many or a class for expanded clones.

j_call: TRBJ1-1
d_call: .
clone_size: few
v_call: TRBV5-1
cdr3_aa: CASSLVRGSNTEAFF
cdr3_nt: TGCGCCAGCAGCTTGGTTCGGGGGAGCAACACTGAAGCTTTCTTT

j_call: TRBJ1-2
d_call: .
clone_size: .
v_call: TRBV4-3
cdr3_aa: CASSQEIGRDVGYTF
cdr3_nt: TGCGCCAGCAGCCAAGAAATCGGCAGGGATGTGGGCTACACCTTC

j_call: TRBJ2-1
d_call: .
clone_size: .
v_call: TRBV7-3
cdr3_aa: CASSLIPGPQVEQFF
cdr3_nt: TGTGCCAGCAGCTTAATTCCTGGCCCTCAGGTCGAGCAGTTCTTC

j_call: TRBJ1-1
d_call: .
clone_size: few
v_call: TRBV7-2
cdr3_aa: CASSSRPGGAQNTEAFF
cdr3_nt: TGTGCCAGCAGCTCACGCCCGGGGGGCGCTCAGAACACTGAAGCTTTCTTT

j_call: TRBJ1-5
d_call: TRBD1
clone_size: .
v_call: TRBV3-1/TRBV3-2
cdr3_aa: CASSQDRGGNQPQHF
cdr3_nt: TGTGCCAGCAGCCAGGACAGGGGAGGCAATCAGCCCCAGCATTTT

j_call: TRBJ1-1
d_call: TRBD1
clone_size: .
v_call: TRBV30
cdr3_aa: CAWRQRTGGTEAFF
cdr3_nt: TGTGCCTGGAGACAAAGGACAGGGGGCACTGAAGCTTTCTTT

j_call: TRBJ2-1
d_call: .
clone_size: .
v_call: TRBV6-2/TRBV6-3
cdr3_aa: CASSTTLLVRPYNEQFF
cdr3_nt: TGTGCCAGCAGTACAACCTTACTAGTTCGCCCCTACAATGAGCAGTTCTTC

j_call: TRBJ1-2
d_call: TRBD1
clone_size: few
v_call: TRBV6-4
cdr3_aa: CASSAETGYPYTF
cdr3_nt: TGTGCCAGCAGCGCCGAGACAGGGTACCCGTACACCTTC

j_call: TRBJ2-3
d_call: TRBD1
clone_size: .
v_call: TRBV7-2
cdr3_aa: CASSRQGTDTQYF
cdr3_nt: TGTGCCAGCAGCAGACAGGGTACAGATACGCAGTATTTT

j_call: TRBJ1-1
d_call: TRBD1
clone_size: .
v_call: TRBV6-5
cdr3_aa: CASSPQGPGTEAFF
cdr3_nt: TGTGCCAGCAGCCCACAGGGGCCCGGCACTGAAGCTTTCTTT

j_call: TRBJ2-7
d_call: .
clone_size: few
v_call: TRBV14
cdr3_aa: CASSLKRVVSYEQYF
cdr3_nt: TGTGCCAGCAGCCTTAAGCGGGTGGTCTCCTACGAGCAGTACTTC

j_call: TRBJ1-1
d_call: .
clone_size: .
v_call: TRBV5-5
cdr3_aa: CASSSSRTEAFF
cdr3_nt: TGTGCCAGCAGCTCCTCCCGGACTGAAGCTTTCTTT

j_call: TRBJ2-2
d_call: .
clone_size: .
v_call: TRBV5-4
cdr3_aa: CASRGWFDTGELFF
cdr3_nt: TGTGCCAGCAGGGGCTGGTTCGACACCGGGGAGCTGTTTTTT

j_call: TRBJ1-5
d_call: .
clone_size: .
v_call: TRBV7-8
cdr3_aa: CASSLGGSSNQPQHF
cdr3_nt: TGTGCCAGCAGCTTAGGAGGGTCGAGCAATCAGCCCCAGCATTTT

j_call: TRBJ2-7
d_call: TRBD1
clone_size: .
v_call: TRBV7-6
cdr3_aa: CASSVERGPREQYF
cdr3_nt: TGTGCCAGCAGCGTCGAAAGGGGGCCGAGGGAGCAGTACTTC

j_call: TRBJ2-1
d_call: .
clone_size: .
v_call: TRBV5-6
cdr3_aa: CASSSGTLANNEQFF
cdr3_nt: TGTGCCAGCAGTTCCGGGACTCTAGCTAACAATGAGCAGTTCTTC

j_call: TRBJ1-1
d_call: TRBD1
clone_size: .
v_call: TRBV9
cdr3_aa: CASSGNEYGDRDDGPEAFF
cdr3_nt: TGTGCCAGCAGCGGGAATGAGTATGGGGACAGGGACGATGGGCCTGAAGCTTTCTTT

j_call: TRBJ1-5
d_call: .
clone_size: .
v_call: TRBV5-4
cdr3_aa: CASSLGGGANQPQHF
cdr3_nt: TGTGCCAGCAGCTTGGGCGGGGGTGCCAATCAGCCCCAGCATTTT

j_call: TRBJ2-7
d_call: TRBD2
clone_size: few
v_call: TRBV7-2
cdr3_aa: CASSFKTSGSLEQYF
cdr3_nt: TGTGCCAGCAGCTTCAAGACTAGCGGGAGTCTCGAGCAGTACTTC

j_call: TRBJ2-1
d_call: .
clone_size: .
v_call: TRBV10-3
cdr3_aa: CAISESGAGTGNEQFF
cdr3_nt: TGTGCCATCAGTGAATCAGGGGCCGGTACAGGCAATGAGCAGTTCTTC

j_call: TRBJ1-3
d_call: TRBD1
clone_size: .
v_call: TRBV9
cdr3_aa: CASSVEGTGGNTIYF
cdr3_nt: TGTGCCAGCAGCGTAGAAGGGACAGGGGGAAACACCATATATTTT

j_call: TRBJ2-1
d_call: TRBD2
clone_size: .
v_call: TRBV5-4
cdr3_aa: CASSGEERLAYEQFF
cdr3_nt: TGTGCCAGCAGCGGCGAAGAAAGACTAGCCTATGAGCAGTTCTTC

j_call: TRBJ2-1
d_call: .
clone_size: .
v_call: TRBV3-1/TRBV3-2
cdr3_aa: CASSQVQSYNEQFF
cdr3_nt: TGTGCCAGCAGCCAAGTACAATCCTACAATGAGCAGTTCTTC

j_call: TRBJ2-7
d_call: TRBD2
clone_size: .
v_call: TRBV25-1
cdr3_aa: CASSEYPSGRGGTYEQYF
cdr3_nt: TGTGCCAGCAGTGAATACCCTAGCGGGAGAGGGGGCACCTACGAGCAGTACTTC

j_call: TRBJ1-4
d_call: .
clone_size: .
v_call: TRBV3-1/TRBV3-2
cdr3_aa: CASSQQGRGNEKLFF
cdr3_nt: TGTGCCAGCAGCCAGCAGGGTAGGGGAAATGAAAAACTGTTTTTT

j_call: TRBJ1-5
d_call: .
clone_size: .
v_call: TRBV3-1/TRBV3-2
cdr3_aa: CASSQVLDSNQPQHF
cdr3_nt: TGTGCCAGCAGCCAAGTCCTAGATAGCAATCAGCCCCAGCATTTT

j_call: TRBJ2-3
d_call: TRBD2
clone_size: .
v_call: TRBV6-1
cdr3_aa: CASSEAGYGGGTDTQYF
cdr3_nt: TGTGCCAGCAGTGAAGCGGGGTATGGGGGAGGGACAGATACGCAGTATTTT

j_call: TRBJ1-1
d_call: .
clone_size: few
v_call: TRBV5-1
cdr3_aa: CASSLGGARNTEAFF
cdr3_nt: TGCGCCAGCAGCTTGGGGGGAGCTCGGAACACTGAAGCTTTCTTT

j_call: TRBJ1-2
d_call: TRBD1
clone_size: few
v_call: TRBV5-1
cdr3_aa: CASSLGTGDGYTF
cdr3_nt: TGCGCCAGCAGCTTGGGAACAGGGGATGGCTACACCTTC

j_call: TRBJ1-2
d_call: .
clone_size: .
v_call: TRBV5-6
cdr3_aa: CASSNGQTFYGYTF
cdr3_nt: TGTGCCAGCAGCAACGGACAGACTTTCTATGGCTACACCTTC

j_call: TRBJ2-4
d_call: TRBD1
clone_size: .
v_call: TRBV30
cdr3_aa: CAWSLPTGGEKNIQYF
cdr3_nt: TGTGCCTGGAGCCTCCCGACAGGGGGGGAAAAAAACATTCAGTACTTC

j_call: TRBJ2-4
d_call: TRBD1
clone_size: .
v_call: TRBV19
cdr3_aa: CASSMGQGKNIQYF
cdr3_nt: TGTGCCAGTAGTATGGGACAGGGCAAAAACATTCAGTACTTC

j_call: TRBJ2-3
d_call: TRBD2
clone_size: .
v_call: TRBV5-1
cdr3_aa: CASSFLRGEHGDTQYF
cdr3_nt: TGCGCCAGCAGCTTCTTGCGGGGGGAACATGGAGATACGCAGTATTTT

j_call: TRBJ2-3
d_call: TRBD2
clone_size: .
v_call: TRBV14
cdr3_aa: CASSPFGLAGLQVTQYF
cdr3_nt: TGTGCCAGCAGCCCATTCGGACTAGCGGGACTCCAAGTTACGCAGTATTTT

j_call: TRBJ1-6
d_call: TRBD1
clone_size: .
v_call: TRBV5-4
cdr3_aa: CASSPGTGGSPLHF
cdr3_nt: TGTGCCAGCAGCCCCGGGACAGGGGGTTCACCCCTCCACTTT

j_call: TRBJ2-7
d_call: TRBD2
clone_size: .
v_call: TRBV9
cdr3_aa: CASSVGVAGDSYEQYF
cdr3_nt: TGTGCCAGCAGCGTAGGGGTAGCGGGAGATTCCTACGAGCAGTACTTC

j_call: TRBJ2-1
d_call: TRBD2
clone_size: .
v_call: TRBV5-1
cdr3_aa: CASSTVSGRAGNEQFF
cdr3_nt: TGCGCCAGCAGCACTGTCAGCGGGAGGGCCGGTAATGAGCAGTTCTTC

j_call: TRBJ2-5
d_call: TRBD2
clone_size: .
v_call: TRBV6-2/TRBV6-3
cdr3_aa: CASSSPSGGQETQYF
cdr3_nt: TGTGCCAGCAGTAGCCCTAGCGGGGGTCAAGAGACCCAGTACTTC

j_call: TRBJ2-5
d_call: .
clone_size: .
v_call: TRBV11-2
cdr3_aa: CASSSMSGPQETQYF
cdr3_nt: TGTGCCAGCAGCTCAATGTCAGGTCCACAAGAGACCCAGTACTTC

j_call: TRBJ2-5
d_call: TRBD2
clone_size: .
v_call: TRBV24-1
cdr3_aa: CATSAGSGREETQYF
cdr3_nt: TGTGCCACCAGTGCTGGTAGCGGGAGAGAAGAGACCCAGTACTTC

j_call: TRBJ2-2
d_call: .
clone_size: once
v_call: TRBV24-1
cdr3_aa: CATSVSGVHANTGELFF
cdr3_nt: TGTGCCACCAGTGTTTCAGGGGTACACGCGAACACCGGGGAGCTGTTTTTT

j_call: TRBJ1-2
d_call: TRBD1
clone_size: once
v_call: TRBV29-1
cdr3_aa: CSVGSPGQGMGYTF
cdr3_nt: TGCAGCGTTGGGAGTCCGGGACAGGGTATGGGCTACACCTTC

j_call: TRBJ2-7
d_call: TRBD1
clone_size: .
v_call: TRBV11-3
cdr3_aa: CASSPNPRTGGLYEQYF
cdr3_nt: TGTGCCAGCAGCCCAAATCCACGGACAGGTGGCCTCTACGAGCAGTACTTC

j_call: TRBJ1-2
d_call: TRBD1
clone_size: .
v_call: TRBV25-1
cdr3_aa: CASSESTGVGGYTF
cdr3_nt: TGTGCCAGCAGTGAATCGACAGGGGTAGGTGGCTACACCTTC

j_call: TRBJ2-5
d_call: TRBD1
clone_size: .
v_call: TRBV3-1/TRBV3-2
cdr3_aa: CASSQGGGQGSQETQYF
cdr3_nt: TGTGCCAGCAGCCAAGGGGGGGGACAGGGGTCCCAAGAGACCCAGTACTTC

j_call: TRBJ2-7
d_call: TRBD2
clone_size: .
v_call: TRBV19
cdr3_aa: CATTDPAGTSGRAGQYF
cdr3_nt: TGTGCCACTACCGACCCGGCGGGGACTAGCGGGAGGGCCGGGCAGTACTTC

j_call: TRBJ2-2
d_call: .
clone_size: few
v_call: TRBV2
cdr3_aa: CASSGQGGNTGELFF
cdr3_nt: TGTGCCAGCAGTGGGCAGGGAGGGAACACCGGGGAGCTGTTTTTT

j_call: TRBJ2-1
d_call: .
clone_size: .
v_call: TRBV6-6
cdr3_aa: CASSYTAANEQFF
cdr3_nt: TGTGCCAGCAGTTACACAGCGGCCAATGAGCAGTTCTTC

j_call: TRBJ2-4
d_call: .
clone_size: .
v_call: TRBV29-1
cdr3_aa: CSVEGQSGIQYF
cdr3_nt: TGCAGCGTTGAAGGGCAGTCGGGTATTCAGTACTTC

j_call: TRBJ1-1
d_call: .
clone_size: .
v_call: TRBV7-9
cdr3_aa: CASSLGEGGRAEAFF
cdr3_nt: TGTGCCAGCAGCTTAGGTGAGGGCGGGAGGGCTGAAGCTTTCTTT

j_call: TRBJ1-6
d_call: .
clone_size: .
v_call: TRBV4-3
cdr3_aa: CASSPRGGSNSPLHF
cdr3_nt: TGCGCCAGCAGCCCTCGGGGAGGGAGTAATTCACCCCTCCACTTT

j_call: TRBJ1-5
d_call: .
clone_size: .
v_call: TRBV7-6
cdr3_aa: CASSLAESNQPQHF
cdr3_nt: TGTGCCAGCAGCTTAGCAGAGAGCAATCAGCCCCAGCATTTT